This record concerns one TCR beta chain sequence. These data come from a study of long-term antiretroviral therapy in people with HIV. The V segment lost 3 bases and the J segment 9 bases; nucleotides outside the gene matches: 6. The CDR3 extends over 14 amino acids. CDR1 and CDR2 from the germline V gene are LNHDA and SQIVND (reference sequence). The libraries were made with immunoSEQ v3.0 at survey level. The data were produced by immunoSEQ multiplex PCR, yet TCRdb's version contains in-frame clones alone and is incomplete. The sample lists fewer than 30,000 clones, about 86% occurring once. The origin of this receptor is a man aged 25 to 40 with HIV. This sample comprised unsorted PBMCs, obtained 0.7 years before starting antiretroviral therapy. The J gene is TRBJ2-1, the V gene TRBV19; 9 nucleotides match TRBD2. The CDR3 sequence: CASSMAGGLIEQFF. DNA of the CDR3: TGTGCCAGTAGTATGGCGGGGGGGCTCATTGAGCAGTTCTTC.